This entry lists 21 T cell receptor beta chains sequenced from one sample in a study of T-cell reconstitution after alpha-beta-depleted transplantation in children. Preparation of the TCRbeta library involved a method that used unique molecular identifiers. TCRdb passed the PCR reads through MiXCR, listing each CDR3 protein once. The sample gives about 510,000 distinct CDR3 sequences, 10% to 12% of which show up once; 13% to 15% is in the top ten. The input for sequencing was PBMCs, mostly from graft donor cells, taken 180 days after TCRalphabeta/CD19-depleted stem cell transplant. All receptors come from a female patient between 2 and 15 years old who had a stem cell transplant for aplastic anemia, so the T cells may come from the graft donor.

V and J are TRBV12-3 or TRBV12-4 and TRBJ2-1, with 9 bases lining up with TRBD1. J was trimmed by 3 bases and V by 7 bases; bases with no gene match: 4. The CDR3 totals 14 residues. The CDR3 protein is CASKGQGLYNEQFF. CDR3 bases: TGTGCCAGCAAGGGACAGGGACTCTACAATGAGCAGTTCTTC.

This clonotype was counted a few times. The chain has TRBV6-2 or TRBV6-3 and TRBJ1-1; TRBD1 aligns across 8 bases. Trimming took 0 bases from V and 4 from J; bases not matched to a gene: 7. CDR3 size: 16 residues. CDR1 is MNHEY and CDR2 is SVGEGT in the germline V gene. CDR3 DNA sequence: TGTGCCAGCAGTTACTCTGGGAGACAGGGGATCACTGAAGCTTTCTTT. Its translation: CASSYSGRQGITEAFF.

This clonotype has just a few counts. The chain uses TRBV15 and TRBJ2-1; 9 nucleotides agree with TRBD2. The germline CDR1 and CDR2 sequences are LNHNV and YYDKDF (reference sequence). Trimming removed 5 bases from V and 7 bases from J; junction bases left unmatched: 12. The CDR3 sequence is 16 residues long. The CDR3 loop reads CATSVGGGRAFNEQFF. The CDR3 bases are TGTGCCACCAGCGTCGGTGGCGGGAGGGCCTTTAATGAGCAGTTCTTC.

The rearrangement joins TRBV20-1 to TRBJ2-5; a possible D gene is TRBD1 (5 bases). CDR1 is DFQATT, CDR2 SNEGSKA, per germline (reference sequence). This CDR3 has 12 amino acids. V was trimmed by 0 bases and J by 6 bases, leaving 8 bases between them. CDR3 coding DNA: TGCAGTGCTAGAGATCAGGGAAAGACCCAGTACTTC. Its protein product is CSARDQGKTQYF.

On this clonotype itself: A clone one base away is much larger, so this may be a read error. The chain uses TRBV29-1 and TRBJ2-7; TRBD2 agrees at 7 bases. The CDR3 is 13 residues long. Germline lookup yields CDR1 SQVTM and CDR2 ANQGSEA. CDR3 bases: TGCAGCGTTGTGCTAGCGGTTTCCTACGACCAGTACTTC. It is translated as CSVVLAVSYDQYF.

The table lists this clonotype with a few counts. The CDR3 DNA is TGCGCCAGCAGCCAAGCAGGCCGTGCGTCTCCCAATGAGCAGTTCTTC. Encoded protein: CASSQAGRASPNEQFF. The chain has TRBV4-3 and TRBJ2-1; D gene ambiguous. Trimming took 1 base from V and 6 from J, leaving 16 bases between them. CDR1 is LGHNA, CDR2 YSLEER, per germline. The CDR3 is 16 amino acids.

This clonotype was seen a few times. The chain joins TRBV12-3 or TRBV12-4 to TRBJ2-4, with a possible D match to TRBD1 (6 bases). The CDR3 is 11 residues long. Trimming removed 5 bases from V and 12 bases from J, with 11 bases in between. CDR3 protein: CASSNRGGQYF. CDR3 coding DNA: TGTGCCAGCAGTAACCGAGGGGGTCAGTACTTC.

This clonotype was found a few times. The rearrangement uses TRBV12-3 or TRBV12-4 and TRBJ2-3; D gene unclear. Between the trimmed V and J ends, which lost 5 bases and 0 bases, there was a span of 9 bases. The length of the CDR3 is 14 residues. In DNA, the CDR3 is TGTGCCAGCAGTCGTGACGGTAGCACAGATACGCAGTATTTT. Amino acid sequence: CASSRDGSTDTQYF.

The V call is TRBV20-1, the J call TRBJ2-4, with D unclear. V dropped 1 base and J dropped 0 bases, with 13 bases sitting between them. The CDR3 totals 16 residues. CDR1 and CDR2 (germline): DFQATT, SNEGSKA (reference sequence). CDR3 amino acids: CSARGPYSIAKNIQYF. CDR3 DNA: TGCAGTGCTAGAGGCCCCTATTCAATAGCCAAAAACATTCAGTACTTC.

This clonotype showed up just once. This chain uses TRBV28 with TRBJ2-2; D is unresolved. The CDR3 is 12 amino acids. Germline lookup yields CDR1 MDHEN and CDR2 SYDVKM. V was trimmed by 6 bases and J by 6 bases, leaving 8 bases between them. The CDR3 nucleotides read TGTGCCAGCAGCTCCGTCCCCGGGGAGCTGTTTTTT. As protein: CASSSVPGELFF.

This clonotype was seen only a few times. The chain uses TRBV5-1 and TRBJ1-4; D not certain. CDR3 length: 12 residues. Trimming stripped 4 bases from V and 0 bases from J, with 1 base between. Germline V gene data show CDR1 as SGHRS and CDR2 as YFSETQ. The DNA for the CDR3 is TGCGCCAGCAGCACAACTAATGAAAAACTGTTTTTT. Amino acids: CASSTTNEKLFF.

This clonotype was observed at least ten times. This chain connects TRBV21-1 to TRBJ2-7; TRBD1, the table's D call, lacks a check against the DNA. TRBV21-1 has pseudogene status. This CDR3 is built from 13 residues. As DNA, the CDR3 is TGTGCCAGCAGCAAAGAGGGACAGAACGAGCAGTACGTC. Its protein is CASSKEGQNEQYV.

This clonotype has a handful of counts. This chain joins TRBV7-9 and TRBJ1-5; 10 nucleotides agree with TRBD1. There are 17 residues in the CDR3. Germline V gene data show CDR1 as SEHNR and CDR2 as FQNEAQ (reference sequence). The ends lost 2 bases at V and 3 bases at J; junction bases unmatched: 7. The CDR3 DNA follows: TGTGCCAGCAGCTTAACCCGGGACAGGGGACCCAATCAGCCCCAGCATTTT. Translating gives CASSLTRDRGPNQPQHF. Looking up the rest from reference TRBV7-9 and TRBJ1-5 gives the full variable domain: DTGVSQNPRHKITKRGQNVTFRCDPISEHNRLYWYRQTLGQGPEFLTYFQNEAQLEKSRLLSDRFSAERPKGSFSTLEIQRTEQGDSAMYLCASSLTRDRGPNQPQHFGDGTRLSIL.

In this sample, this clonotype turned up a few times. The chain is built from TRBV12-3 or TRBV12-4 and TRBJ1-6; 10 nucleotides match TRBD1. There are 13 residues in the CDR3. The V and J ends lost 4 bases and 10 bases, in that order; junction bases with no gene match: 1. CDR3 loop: CASSWDRGSPLHF. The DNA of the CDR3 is TGTGCCAGCAGTTGGGACAGGGGATCACCCCTCCACTTT.

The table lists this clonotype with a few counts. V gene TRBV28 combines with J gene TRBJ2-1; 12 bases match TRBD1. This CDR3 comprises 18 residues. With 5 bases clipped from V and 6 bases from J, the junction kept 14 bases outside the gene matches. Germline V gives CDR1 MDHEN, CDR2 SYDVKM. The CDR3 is CASSPGQGAKGTINEQFF. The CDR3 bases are TGTGCCAGCAGTCCGGGACAGGGGGCTAAGGGTACAATCAATGAGCAGTTCTTC.

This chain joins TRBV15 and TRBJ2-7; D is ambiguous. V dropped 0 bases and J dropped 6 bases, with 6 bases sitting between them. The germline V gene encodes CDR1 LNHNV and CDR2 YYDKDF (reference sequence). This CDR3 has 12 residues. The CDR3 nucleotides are TGTGCCACCAGCAGAGACGGACGCGAGCAGTACGTC. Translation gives CATSRDGREQYV.

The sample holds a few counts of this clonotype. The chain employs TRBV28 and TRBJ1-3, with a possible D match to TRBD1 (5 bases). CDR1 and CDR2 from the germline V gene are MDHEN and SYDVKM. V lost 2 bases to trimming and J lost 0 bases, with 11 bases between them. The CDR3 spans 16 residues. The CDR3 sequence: CASSLDSRFSGNTIYF. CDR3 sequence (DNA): TGTGCCAGCAGTTTAGACAGTCGCTTCTCTGGAAACACCATATATTTT.

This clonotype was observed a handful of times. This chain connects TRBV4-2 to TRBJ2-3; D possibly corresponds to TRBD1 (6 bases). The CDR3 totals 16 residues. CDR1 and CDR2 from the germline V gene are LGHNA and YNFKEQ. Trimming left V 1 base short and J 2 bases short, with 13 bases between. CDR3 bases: TGTGCCAGCAGCCAAGCACAGGGCATAAACACAGATACGCAGTATTTT. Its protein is CASSQAQGINTDTQYF.

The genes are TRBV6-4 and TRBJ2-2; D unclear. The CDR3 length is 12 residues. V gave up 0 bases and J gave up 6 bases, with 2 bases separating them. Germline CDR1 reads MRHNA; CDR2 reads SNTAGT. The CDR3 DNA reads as TGTGCCAGCAGTGACTCGCCCGGGGAGCTGTTTTTT. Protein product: CASSDSPGELFF.

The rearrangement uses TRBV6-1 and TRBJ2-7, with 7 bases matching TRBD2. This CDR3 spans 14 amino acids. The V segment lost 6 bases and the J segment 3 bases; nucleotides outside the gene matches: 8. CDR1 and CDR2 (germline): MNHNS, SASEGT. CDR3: CASSSSSGHYEQYV. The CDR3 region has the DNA TGTGCCAGCAGCTCATCTAGCGGACACTACGAGCAGTACGTC.

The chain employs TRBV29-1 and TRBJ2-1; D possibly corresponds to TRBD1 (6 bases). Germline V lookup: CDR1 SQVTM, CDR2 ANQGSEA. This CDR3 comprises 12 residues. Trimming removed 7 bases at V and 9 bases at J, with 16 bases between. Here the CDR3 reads CSAGQLFGEQFF. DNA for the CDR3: TGCAGCGCTGGACAGTTATTCGGTGAGCAGTTCTTC.